This T cell receptor (beta chain) derives from a study of early T cells in non-severe SARS-CoV-2 infection. On the study more broadly: Unsorted whole-blood RNA was sequenced in bulk, leaving chains unpaired. General study findings and limits: Anti-spike CD8 responses were favored in VDJdb matching, and private and CD4 specificities were missed.

The library protocol tagged individual cDNA molecules with unique molecular identifiers. TCRdb re-derived calls from the 5' RACE reads in MiXCR, one entry per CDR3 protein. The data contain about 66,000 distinct CDR3 sequences, 9.1% of them singletons. To note about this clonotype: What it recognizes is unknown.

The sequenced material came from whole blood. The receptor comes from an adult who was a healthcare worker with PCR-confirmed SARS-CoV-2 infection or an uninfected control (not recorded which).

CDR3 sequence: CASSLGPTWNTEAFF. Here the CDR3 DNA reads TGCGCCAGCAGCTTGGGCCCGACATGGAACACTGAAGCTTTCTTT. The rearrangement joins TRBV5-1 to TRBJ1-1; D gene ambiguous. The CDR3 is made up of 15 amino acids. CDR1 and CDR2 (germline): SGHRS, YFSETQ. V dropped 0 bases and J dropped 1 base, with 10 bases sitting between them.